Each of the 21 T cell receptor beta chains below was sequenced from the same sample in a study of cytomegalovirus exposure and HLA in healthy donors. PCR involved 60 Vbeta and 13 Jbeta primers. Data came from immunoSEQ multiplex PCR; TCRdb stores just in-frame clones and leaves some out. Of about 120,000 clones detected, around 77% appear once; the ten largest clones hold around 3.9%. The sample comprised PBMCs. These TCRs come from a human donor in good health.

For the CDR3, the DNA is TGCGCCAGCAGCCCGCCCCAGGGAGGAGGAAACACCATATATTTT. It is translated as CASSPPQGGGNTIYF. This sequence joins TRBV5-1 and TRBJ1-3; possibly TRBD1 for D (5 bases). The CDR3 runs 15 residues. Trimming removed 4 bases at V and 4 bases at J, with 15 bases between. The germline V gene encodes CDR1 SGHRS and CDR2 YFSETQ.

V gene TRBV5-1 combines with J gene TRBJ1-5; no reliable D call. Germline V lookup: CDR1 SGHRS, CDR2 YFSETQ. The CDR3 totals 16 residues. Trimming took 0 bases from V and 0 from J, leaving 10 bases between them. The CDR3 DNA reads as TGCGCCAGCAGCTTGGTGGGCAGCCATAGCAATCAGCCCCAGCATTTT. This codes for CASSLVGSHSNQPQHF.

The V gene is TRBV5-1, the J gene TRBJ2-2, with D possibly TRBD1 on 5 matching bases. Per germline, CDR1 SGHRS and CDR2 YFSETQ. This CDR3 contains 15 residues. V shed 4 bases and J shed 2 bases, with 12 bases lying between them. CDR3 amino acids: CASSPTGINTGELFF. The CDR3 coding sequence is TGCGCCAGCAGCCCTACAGGTATTAACACCGGGGAGCTGTTTTTT.

This chain connects TRBV6-5 to TRBJ1-2, with D perhaps TRBD1 (5 bases). Trimming took 5 bases from V and 1 from J, leaving 14 bases between them. Germline-derived CDR1 and CDR2 are MNHEY and SVGAGI. The CDR3 extends over 15 amino acids. The CDR3, as DNA: TGTGCCAGCAGTGTTAGACAGCAACTTAACTATGGCTACACCTTC. Residues: CASSVRQQLNYGYTF.

This clone occurred once. This rearrangement joins TRBV6-6 to TRBJ2-1; TRBD1 matches 10 bases. The germline gives CDR1 MNHNY, CDR2 SVGAGI (reference sequence). Losses at the gene ends were 2 bases for V and 4 bases for J; bases not matched to a gene: 5. The CDR3 has 16 residues. The DNA of the CDR3 is TGTGCCAGCAGTTACCTCGGGACAGGGGATTACAATGAGCAGTTCTTC. Translation: CASSYLGTGDYNEQFF.

The CDR3 DNA is TGTGCCAGCAGCTTGTGGGGCAGAAGCACAGATACGCAGTATTTT. This codes for CASSLWGRSTDTQYF. The chain is built from TRBV5-6 and TRBJ2-3; tentatively, D is TRBD1 (5 bases). Per the germline V gene, CDR1 is SGHDT and CDR2 is YYEEEE. This CDR3 spans 15 amino acids. Trimming took 1 base from V and 0 from J, leaving 9 bases between them.

V is TRBV27 and J is TRBJ2-1; D ambiguous. Per the germline V gene, CDR1 is MNHEY and CDR2 is SMNVEV (reference sequence). The ends were cut back, 2 bases at V and 6 bases at J, with 8 bases in the middle. The CDR3 has 13 amino acids. CDR3 DNA: TGTGCCAGCAGTTTAGGTCAGATCAATGAGCAGTTCTTC. The encoded protein is CASSLGQINEQFF.

CDR3 amino acids: CASGSGRATDTQYF. The CDR3 DNA reads TGTGCCAGTGGTAGCGGGAGGGCCACAGATACGCAGTATTTT. The chain uses TRBV19 and TRBJ2-3; 11 nucleotides align to TRBD2. The trim removed 8 bases at V and 2 bases at J, leaving 3 bases unmatched. The V gene's germline CDR1 is LNHDA and CDR2 SQIVND (reference sequence). The CDR3 has 14 residues.

The chain links TRBV11-2 to TRBJ1-1; 8 nucleotides align to TRBD1. Germline V gene lookup returns CDR1 SGHAT and CDR2 FQNNGV. J lost 4 bases, V lost 1 base, and 11 bases had no gene match. The CDR3 loop spans 17 amino acids. CDR3 coding DNA: TGTGCCAGCAGCTTAGGGGGTGGACAGGGAAGGAGCACTGAAGCTTTCTTT. Translation gives CASSLGGGQGRSTEAFF.

This clone was detected only a few times. CDR3 nucleotides: TGTGCCAGTAGTATAGGGGGGCTCACAGATACGCAGTATTTT. Translating it yields CASSIGGLTDTQYF. The chain recombines TRBV19 with TRBJ2-3; tentative D call: TRBD1 (6 bases). Germline CDR1 LNHDA, CDR2 SQIVND (reference sequence). The V end was cut by 1 base, the J end by 2 bases, with 7 bases between. The length of the CDR3 is 14 residues.

The chain has TRBV9 and TRBJ2-7; 8 nucleotides align to TRBD1. V lost 4 bases and J lost 0; bases outside the gene matches: 9. Germline loops: CDR1 SGDLS, CDR2 YYNGEE. This CDR3 has 16 residues. The CDR3, as DNA: TGTGCCAGCAGCCCCCGGACAGGGCAGTTCTCCTACGAGCAGTACTTC. Translating it yields CASSPRTGQFSYEQYF.

This clone has a single count. J is TRBJ2-7 and V is TRBV5-1, with D possibly TRBD2 on 5 matching bases. V dropped 4 bases and J dropped 5 bases, with 16 bases sitting between them. CDR3 size: 14 residues. The germline gives CDR1 SGHRS, CDR2 YFSETQ. The chain's CDR3 is CASSPSGELDEQYF. The CDR3, as DNA: TGCGCCAGCAGCCCTAGTGGGGAGCTCGACGAGCAGTACTTC.

V is TRBV7-2 and J is TRBJ1-1; the D gene is possibly TRBD1 (5 bases). Germline V gives CDR1 SGHTA, CDR2 FQGNSA. With 5 bases removed from V and 1 base from J, the gap between germline ends came to 11 bases. The CDR3 spans 14 residues. For the CDR3, the DNA is TGTGCCAGCAGCCCGGGACTCCGGAACACTGAAGCTTTCTTT. Residues: CASSPGLRNTEAFF. The whole variable domain, remainder taken from reference TRBV7-2 and TRBJ1-1, is GAGVSQSPSNKVTEKGKDVELRCDPISGHTALYWYRQSLGQGLEFLIYFQGNSAPDKSGLPSDRFSAERTGGSVSTLTIQRTQQEDSAVYLCASSPGLRNTEAFFGQGTRLTVV.

The rearrangement joins TRBV7-8 to TRBJ2-1; possibly TRBD1 for D (5 bases). Between the trimmed V and J ends, which lost 5 bases and 8 bases, there was a span of 10 bases. CDR1 and CDR2 (germline): SGHVS, FQNEAQ. The CDR3 is made up of 12 amino acids. This CDR3 reads CASSPKGHEQFF. In DNA, the CDR3 is TGTGCCAGCAGCCCAAAGGGGCATGAGCAGTTCTTC.

The sample holds a few counts of this clone. The chain joins TRBV6-5 to TRBJ1-1; 11 nucleotides line up with TRBD1. V was clipped by 0 bases and J by 8 bases; unmatched bases: 8. Per germline, CDR1 MNHEY and CDR2 SVGAGI. The CDR3 is made up of 16 amino acids. The CDR3 nucleotides read TGTGCCAGCAGTTACTCCCCCGGGACAGGGGGATTGGAAGCTTTCTTT. Translating it yields CASSYSPGTGGLEAFF.

The gene calls are TRBV27 and TRBJ2-7; D is perhaps TRBD2 (5 bases). Trimming shortened V by 0 bases and J by 3 bases, and 15 bases separated the two germline ends. The CDR3 spans 16 residues. Germline CDR1 MNHEY, CDR2 SMNVEV (reference sequence). CDR3 sequence reads: CASSLSYPASYYEQYF. CDR3 in DNA: TGTGCCAGCAGTTTATCTTATCCCGCTAGCTACTACGAGCAGTACTTC.

This clone has a handful of counts. This sequence joins TRBV5-1 and TRBJ1-1; D is ambiguous. The CDR3 covers 16 residues. V was trimmed by 0 bases and J by 0 bases, leaving 12 bases between them. Per the germline V gene, CDR1 is SGHRS and CDR2 is YFSETQ. CDR3 sequence (DNA): TGCGCCAGCAGCTTGGGGCAGGTAGGATTGAACACTGAAGCTTTCTTT. Translated: CASSLGQVGLNTEAFF.

The chain carries TRBV10-1 and TRBJ2-1, with D possibly being TRBD2 (5 bases). The CDR3 has 16 amino acids. Germline V CDR1 and CDR2: WNHNN, SYGVQD (reference sequence). V lost 2 bases and J lost 5, with 16 bases in between. For the CDR3, the DNA is TGCGCCAGCAGTGAGACGGTCGGGAAGGTCGACAATGAGCAGTTCTTC. Protein sequence: CASSETVGKVDNEQFF.

This chain connects TRBV28 to TRBJ2-7, with 7 positions matching TRBD2. The CDR3 runs 15 residues. J was trimmed by 3 bases and V by 5 bases; bases with no gene match: 10. Per the germline V gene, CDR1 is MDHEN and CDR2 is SYDVKM. CDR3 coding DNA: TGTGCCAGCAGTCCTCCGGGAGGAATTCGCTACGAGCAGTACTTC. Protein sequence: CASSPPGGIRYEQYF.

The rearrangement uses TRBV19 and TRBJ1-3; tentatively, D is TRBD1 (6 bases). CDR3 length: 15 amino acids. CDR1 and CDR2 (germline): LNHDA, SQIVND (reference sequence). Trimming left V 5 bases short and J 0 bases short, with 11 bases between. The CDR3, as DNA: TGTGCCAGTAGTCCCACAGGGAGCTCTGGAAACACCATATATTTT. The encoded protein is CASSPTGSSGNTIYF.

This clone was seen more than once but under ten times. The chain links TRBV30 to TRBJ1-2, with TRBD1 matching over 7 bases. Unmatched junction bases numbered 5, after V lost 4 bases and J lost 6 bases. Germline V gene lookup returns CDR1 GTSNPN and CDR2 SVGIG (reference sequence). CDR3 size: 12 residues. Written as DNA, the CDR3 is TGTGCCTGGACATCGACAGGGAATGGCTACACCTTC. Translating gives CAWTSTGNGYTF.